The entry that follows covers one TCR beta chain sequence. The data were obtained in a study of blood T cell repertoires in COVID-19. The CDR3 sequence is 15 residues long. The germline gives CDR1 MNHEY, CDR2 SMNVEV (reference sequence). V was clipped by 5 bases and J by 1 base, with 12 bases between them. The protocol was immunoSEQ multiplex PCR, while the TCRdb copy is restricted to in-frame clones and leaves out a portion. Here the sample spans fewer than 250,000 clones, 82% being singletons. This TCR was recovered from a woman aged 70-85 years with acute or convalescent COVID-19. The chain carries TRBV27 and TRBJ1-5; D might be TRBD1 (5 bases). Sequencing was carried out using peripheral blood. The CDR3 sequence: CASSNIYRSNQPQHF. DNA of the CDR3: TGTGCCAGCAGTAATATCTACAGGAGCAATCAGCCCCAGCATTTT.